This T cell receptor (beta chain) was recovered during a study of OX40 agonist ivuxolimab in advanced cancers. In the study overall: Patients with hepatocellular carcinoma, melanoma, renal cell or head and neck cancer made up the dose-escalation patients.

Libraries were prepared by immunoSEQ multiplex PCR; TCRdb keeps only in-frame clonotypes and omits some of them. The table includes 80,000 or so clones, more than 80% detected once. The germline CDR1 and CDR2 sequences are MDHEN and SYDVKM. CDR3 size: 15 residues. The V gene lost 5 bases and the J gene lost 5 bases, with 18 bases spanning the gap. Study results and limitations: There were, on average, more expanded clones in CD8+ T cells than in CD4+.

About this clone itself: Its antigen is unidentified.

The chain carries TRBV28 and TRBJ2-5; D may correspond to TRBD1 or TRBD2 (5 bases each). The TCR was taken from an adult with an advanced solid tumor such as melanoma, head and neck, liver or kidney cancer. This specimen consisted of CD4+ or CD8+ T cells sorted from blood, obtained in a trial of the OX40 agonist ivuxolimab. DNA of the CDR3: TGTGCCAGCAGTCGCCCGGACCGGGACGTGGAGACCCAGTACTTC. Translating gives CASSRPDRDVETQYF. The whole variable domain, filled in from reference TRBV28 and TRBJ2-5, reads DVKVTQSSRYLVKRTGEKVFLECVQDMDHENMFWYRQDPGLGLRLIYFSYDVKMKEKGDIPEGYSVSREKKERFSLILESASTNQTSMYLCASSRPDRDVETQYFGPGTRLLVL.